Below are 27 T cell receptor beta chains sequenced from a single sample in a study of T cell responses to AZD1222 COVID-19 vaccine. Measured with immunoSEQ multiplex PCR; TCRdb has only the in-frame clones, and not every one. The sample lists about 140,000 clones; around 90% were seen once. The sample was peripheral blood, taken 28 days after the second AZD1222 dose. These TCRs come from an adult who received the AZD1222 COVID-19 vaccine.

Written as DNA, the CDR3 is TGTGCCACCAGTGAAGGAGGGGAAGAGACCCAGTACTTC. Its translation is CATSEGGEETQYF. V usage is TRBV24-1 and J usage is TRBJ2-5; D is perhaps TRBD2 (6 bases). The V end lost 4 bases, the J end lost 3 bases, and 8 bases lay between the germline ends. Per germline, CDR1 KGHDR and CDR2 SFDVKD. This CDR3 has 13 residues.

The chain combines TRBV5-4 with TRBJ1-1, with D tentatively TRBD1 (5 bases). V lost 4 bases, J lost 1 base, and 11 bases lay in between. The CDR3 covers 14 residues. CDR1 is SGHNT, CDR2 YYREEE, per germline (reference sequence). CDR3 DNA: TGTGCCAGCAGCCGGGACGGCCGGAACACTGAAGCTTTCTTT. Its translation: CASSRDGRNTEAFF.

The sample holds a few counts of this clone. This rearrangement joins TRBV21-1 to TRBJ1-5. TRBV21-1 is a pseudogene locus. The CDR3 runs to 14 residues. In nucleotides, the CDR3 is TGTGCCAGCAGCAAAGATGGGTGGGATCAGCCCCAGCATTTT. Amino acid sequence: CASSKDGWDQPQHF.

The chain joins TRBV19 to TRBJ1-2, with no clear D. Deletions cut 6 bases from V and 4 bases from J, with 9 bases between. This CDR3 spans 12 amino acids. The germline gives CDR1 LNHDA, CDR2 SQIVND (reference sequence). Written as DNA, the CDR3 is TGTGCCAGTAGCAACAGTCGCTATGGCTACACCTTC. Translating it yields CASSNSRYGYTF. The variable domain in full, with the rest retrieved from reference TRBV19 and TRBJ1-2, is DGGITQSPKYLFRKEGQNVTLSCEQNLNHDAMYWYRQDPGQGLRLIYYSQIVNDFQKGDIAEGYSVSREKKESFPLTVTSAQKNPTAFYLCASSNSRYGYTFGSGTRLTVV.

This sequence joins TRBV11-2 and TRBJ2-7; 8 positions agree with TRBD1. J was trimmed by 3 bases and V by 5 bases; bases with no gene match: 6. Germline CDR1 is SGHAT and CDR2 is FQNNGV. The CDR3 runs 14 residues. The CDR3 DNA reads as TGTGCCAGCAGCCCCGGGACAGGTCACTACGAGCAGTACTTC. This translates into CASSPGTGHYEQYF.

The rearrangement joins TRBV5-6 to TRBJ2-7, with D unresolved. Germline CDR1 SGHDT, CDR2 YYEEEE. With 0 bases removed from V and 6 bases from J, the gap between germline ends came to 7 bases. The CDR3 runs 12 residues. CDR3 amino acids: CASSLVEREQYF. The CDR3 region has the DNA TGTGCCAGCAGCTTGGTAGAGCGCGAGCAGTACTTC.

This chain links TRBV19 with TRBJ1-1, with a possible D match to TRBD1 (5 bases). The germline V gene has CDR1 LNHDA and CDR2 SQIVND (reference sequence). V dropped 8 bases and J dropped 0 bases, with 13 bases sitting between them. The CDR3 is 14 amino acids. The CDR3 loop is CASSAGGMNTEAFF. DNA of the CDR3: TGTGCCAGTTCAGCGGGGGGGATGAACACTGAAGCTTTCTTT.

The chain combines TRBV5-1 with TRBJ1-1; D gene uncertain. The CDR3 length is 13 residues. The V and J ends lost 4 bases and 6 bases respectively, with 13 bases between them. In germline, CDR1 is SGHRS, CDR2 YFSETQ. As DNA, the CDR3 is TGCGCCAGCAGCAATACACAATCCGCTGAAGCTTTCTTT. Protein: CASSNTQSAEAFF.

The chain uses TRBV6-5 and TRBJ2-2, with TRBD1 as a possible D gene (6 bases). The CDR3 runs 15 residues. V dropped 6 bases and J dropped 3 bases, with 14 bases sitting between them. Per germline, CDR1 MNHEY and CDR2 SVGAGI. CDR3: CASSRETGHTGELFF. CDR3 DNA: TGTGCCAGCAGCCGCGAAACAGGGCACACCGGGGAGCTGTTTTTT.

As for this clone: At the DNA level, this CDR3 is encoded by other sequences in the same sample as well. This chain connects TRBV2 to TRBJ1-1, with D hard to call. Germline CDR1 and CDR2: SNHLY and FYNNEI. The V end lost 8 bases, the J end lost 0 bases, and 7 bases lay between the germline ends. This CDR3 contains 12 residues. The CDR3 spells CASGILNTEAFF. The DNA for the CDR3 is TGTGCCAGCGGGATCCTGAACACTGAAGCTTTCTTT.

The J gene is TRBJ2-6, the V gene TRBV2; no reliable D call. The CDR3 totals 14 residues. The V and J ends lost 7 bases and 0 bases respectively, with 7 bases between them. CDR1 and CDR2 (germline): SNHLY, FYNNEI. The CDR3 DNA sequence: TGTGCCAGCAATTCGGTCTCTGGGGCCAACGTCCTGACTTTC. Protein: CASNSVSGANVLTF. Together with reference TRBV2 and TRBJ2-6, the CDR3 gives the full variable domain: EPEVTQTPSHQVTQMGQEVILRCVPISNHLYFYWYRQILGQKVEFLVSFYNNEISEKSEIFDDQFSVERPDGSNFTLKIRSTKLEDSAMYFCASNSVSGANVLTFGAGSRLTVL.

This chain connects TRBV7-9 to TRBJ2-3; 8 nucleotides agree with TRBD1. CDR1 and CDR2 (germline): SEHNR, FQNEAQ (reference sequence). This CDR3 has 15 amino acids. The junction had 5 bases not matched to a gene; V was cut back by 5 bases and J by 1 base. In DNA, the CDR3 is TGTGCCAGCAGCGATACGGGACAGGGCACAGATACGCAGTATTTT. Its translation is CASSDTGQGTDTQYF.

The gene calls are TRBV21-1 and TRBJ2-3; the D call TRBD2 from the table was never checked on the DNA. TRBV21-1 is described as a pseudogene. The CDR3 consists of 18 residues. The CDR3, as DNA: TGTGCCAGCAGCAAAGTCGGACTTGTACTAGCGGCCACAGATACGCAGTATTTT. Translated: CASSKVGLVLAATDTQYF.

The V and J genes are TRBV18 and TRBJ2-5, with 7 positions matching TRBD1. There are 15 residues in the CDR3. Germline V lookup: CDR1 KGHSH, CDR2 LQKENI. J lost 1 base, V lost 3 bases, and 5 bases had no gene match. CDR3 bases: TGTGCCAGCTCACCTCGGGACAGTACCCAAGAGACCCAGTACTTC. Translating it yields CASSPRDSTQETQYF.

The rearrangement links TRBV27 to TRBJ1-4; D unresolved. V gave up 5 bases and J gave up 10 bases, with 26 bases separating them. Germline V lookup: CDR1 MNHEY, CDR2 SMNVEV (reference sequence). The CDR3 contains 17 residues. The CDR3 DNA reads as TGTGCCAGCAGTCTCTTCTCCTCACACCGGGGAGAGGTAAAACTGTTTTTT. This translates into CASSLFSSHRGEVKLFF. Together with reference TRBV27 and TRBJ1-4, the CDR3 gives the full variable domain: EAQVTQNPRYLITVTGKKLTVTCSQNMNHEYMSWYRQDPGLGLRQIYYSMNVEVTDKGDVPEGYKVSRKEKRNFPLILESPSPNQTSLYFCASSLFSSHRGEVKLFFGSGTQLSVL.

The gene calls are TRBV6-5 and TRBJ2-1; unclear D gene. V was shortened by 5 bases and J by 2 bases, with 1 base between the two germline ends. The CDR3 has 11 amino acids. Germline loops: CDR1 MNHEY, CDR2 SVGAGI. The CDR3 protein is CASSTYNEQFF. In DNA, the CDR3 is TGTGCCAGCAGTACCTACAATGAGCAGTTCTTC.

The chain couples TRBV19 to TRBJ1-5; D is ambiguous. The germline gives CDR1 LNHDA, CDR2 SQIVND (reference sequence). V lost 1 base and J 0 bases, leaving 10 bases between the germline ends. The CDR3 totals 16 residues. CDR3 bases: TGTGCCAGTAGTATAGGAGCGGGCTATAGCAATCAGCCCCAGCATTTT. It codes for CASSIGAGYSNQPQHF.

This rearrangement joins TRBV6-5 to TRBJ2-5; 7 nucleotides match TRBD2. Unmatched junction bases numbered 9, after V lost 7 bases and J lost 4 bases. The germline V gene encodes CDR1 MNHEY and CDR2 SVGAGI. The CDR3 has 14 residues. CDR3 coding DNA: TGTGCCAGCACCCCTCTAGGGAGGGCAGAGACCCAGTACTTC. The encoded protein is CASTPLGRAETQYF.

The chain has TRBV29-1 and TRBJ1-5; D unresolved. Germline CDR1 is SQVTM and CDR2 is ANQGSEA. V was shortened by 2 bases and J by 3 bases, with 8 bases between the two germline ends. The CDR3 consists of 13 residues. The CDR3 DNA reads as TGCAGCGTTGAAACCGGCGTCAATCAGCCCCAGCATTTT. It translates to CSVETGVNQPQHF.

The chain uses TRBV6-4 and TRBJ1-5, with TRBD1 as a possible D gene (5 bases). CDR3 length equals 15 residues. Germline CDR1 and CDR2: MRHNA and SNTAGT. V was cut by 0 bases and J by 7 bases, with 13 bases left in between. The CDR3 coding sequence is TGTGCCAGCAGTGACTCGAAAGGGGTGGGGCAGCCCCAGCATTTT. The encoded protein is CASSDSKGVGQPQHF.

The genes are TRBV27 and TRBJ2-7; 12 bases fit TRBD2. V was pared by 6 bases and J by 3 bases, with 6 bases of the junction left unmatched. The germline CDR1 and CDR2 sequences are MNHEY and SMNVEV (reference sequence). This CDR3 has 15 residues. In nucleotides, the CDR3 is TGTGCCAGCAGGGTCGGGACTAGCGGGCGCTACGAGCAGTACTTC. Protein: CASRVGTSGRYEQYF.

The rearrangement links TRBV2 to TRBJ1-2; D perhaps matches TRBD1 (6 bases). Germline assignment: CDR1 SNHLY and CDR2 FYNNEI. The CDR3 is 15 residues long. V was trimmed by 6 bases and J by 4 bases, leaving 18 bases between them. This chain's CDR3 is CASSGLRGRTYGYTF. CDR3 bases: TGTGCCAGCAGCGGCCTCAGGGGACGGACCTATGGCTACACCTTC.

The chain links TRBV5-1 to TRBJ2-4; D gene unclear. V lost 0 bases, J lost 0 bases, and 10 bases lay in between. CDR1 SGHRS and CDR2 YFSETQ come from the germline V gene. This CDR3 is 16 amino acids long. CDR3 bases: TGCGCCAGCAGCTTGGCGGTCACCTCAGCCAAAAACATTCAGTACTTC. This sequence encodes CASSLAVTSAKNIQYF. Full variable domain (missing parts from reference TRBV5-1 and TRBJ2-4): KAGVTQTPRYLIKTRGQQVTLSCSPISGHRSVSWYQQTPGQGLQFLFEYFSETQRNKGNFPGRFSGRQFSNSRSEMNVSTLELGDSALYLCASSLAVTSAKNIQYFGAGTRLSVL.

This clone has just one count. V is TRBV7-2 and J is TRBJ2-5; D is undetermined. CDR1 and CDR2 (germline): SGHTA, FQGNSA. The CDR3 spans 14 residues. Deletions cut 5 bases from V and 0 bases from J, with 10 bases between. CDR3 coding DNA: TGTGCCAGCAGCCAGTTGAGTAACCAAGAGACCCAGTACTTC. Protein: CASSQLSNQETQYF.

The CDR3 sequence is CASRSDGGLEAFF. DNA of the CDR3: TGTGCCAGCAGATCGGACGGTGGACTTGAAGCTTTCTTT. This chain links TRBV6-5 with TRBJ1-1; D gene unclear. This CDR3 is 13 amino acids long. Germline assignment: CDR1 MNHEY and CDR2 SVGAGI. The V and J ends lost 6 bases and 7 bases respectively, with 15 bases between them.

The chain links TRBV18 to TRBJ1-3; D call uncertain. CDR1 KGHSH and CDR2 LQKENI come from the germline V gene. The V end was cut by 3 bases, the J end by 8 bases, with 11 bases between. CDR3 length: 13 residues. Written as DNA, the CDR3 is TGTGCCAGCTCACCGACGCGAGGTGACACCATATATTTT. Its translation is CASSPTRGDTIYF.

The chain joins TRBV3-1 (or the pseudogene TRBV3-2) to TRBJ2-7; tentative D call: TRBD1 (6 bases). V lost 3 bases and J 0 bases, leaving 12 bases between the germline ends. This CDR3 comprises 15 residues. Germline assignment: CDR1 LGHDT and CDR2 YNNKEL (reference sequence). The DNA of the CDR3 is TGTGCCAGCAGCCATAGACAGGCTCACTCCTACGAGCAGTACTTC. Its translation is CASSHRQAHSYEQYF.